This T cell receptor (beta chain) was retrieved from a study of CD8 T cells in Susac syndrome. Reverse transcription of roughly 0.5 to 1 ug RNA used random hexamers. By means of immunoSEQ multiplex PCR, TCR beta CDR3 spanning 54 Vbeta and 13 Jbeta underwent amplification. TCRdb redid the calling of the immunoSEQ multiplex PCR reads with MiXCR, one entry per CDR3 protein. This table has a few hundred thousand distinct CDR3 sequences, under 95% appearing once. A word on this clonotype: Its antigen remains unidentified.

The J segment lost 4 bases and the V segment lost 2 bases, leaving 12 bases of the junction unmatched. Looked up from germline, CDR1 is SGHDT and CDR2 is YYEEEE. CDR3 length: 17 residues. Sequencing of TCR beta covered CD8+ and CD4+ T cells obtained from blood. While CD8+ and CD4+ T cells were isolated negatively, TEMRA cells were enriched by FACS. Whole-study findings and limits: As acknowledged by the study, its TCR sequencing and HLA analysis included a relatively small number of individuals.

The chain carries TRBV5-6 and TRBJ1-2; TRBD1 matches at 9 bases. This TCR derives from a human donor with multiple sclerosis. Sequences were obtained from CD4+ T cells from PBMCs. The CDR3 DNA is TGTGCCAGCAGCTTAGGCGGAACAGGGGGCGTCGGCTATGGCTACACCTTC. Protein: CASSLGGTGGVGYGYTF.